This T cell receptor (beta chain) was identified during a study of T cells in tumors after PD-1 blockade (dated by TCRdb to about 2019). A note on the overall study: Exclusion criteria were prior checkpoint blockade, use of systemic immunosuppressants, or recent radiotherapy or other anti-cancer therapy within 4 weeks. Pembrolizumab 200 mg every 3 weeks or cemiplimab 350 mg every 2 weeks was administered to patients. Ongoing daily vismodegib 150 mg was also given to a subset of patients during anti-PD-1 treatment. On average, peripheral blood samples had some 100,000 TCR templates (range roughly 22,000-260,000) and roughly 40,000 unique clonotypes. The study performed paired single-cell RNA and TCR sequencing on site-matched tumors from BCC or SCC patients before and after anti-PD-1 therapy. To compare clonotypes in blood and tumor, bulk TCR sequencing was done on 10 peripheral blood samples taken from roughly 5 patients. RECIST version 1.1 was the standard used to evaluate clinical response.

A remark on this clone: The clone's antigen remains unknown. No much larger clone exists at a distance of one base, and base qualities are not known.

The CDR3 runs 12 residues from the cysteine to the phenylalanine. Kept here is only the CDR3 DNA, which spans 36 bases and is read in frame from base 1. V and J are truncated by 4 bases and 5 bases respectively, leaving an intervening sequence of 6 bases. The immunoSEQ platform was used for deep TCRbeta sequencing. Under the source paper's analysis protocol: For further analysis, only productive rearrangements were exported from the immunoSEQ Analyzer. T cell phenotypes were assigned to bulk TCRbeta clonotypes by matching to single-cell RNA+TCR-seq clones sharing the same TCRbeta sequence. Using bulk TCR sequencing data, clone enrichment in tumor was calculated by dividing a clone's tumor frequency by the same clone's PBMC frequency. GLIPH was used to group TCRs into specificity groups, clusters of distinct TCRs likely recognizing common antigens via shared CDR3 motifs. This is the immuneACCESS table as TCRdb keeps it, with only in-frame sequences that have V and J called. A part of the clones is gone; compared with another copy, unresolved V genes explain less than half, and the rest is unexplained. V and J calls plus clone size are reproduced from that table; the DNA served to infer D and trimming. The sample profile shows 60,000 or so clones; around 77% of them were found once. Around 15% of the sample goes to the ten largest clones.

Read against the paper, the sample's time point label means: before anti-PD-1 therapy. For bulk TCRbeta sequencing, genomic DNA was extracted from tumor biopsies or peripheral blood, and input amounts ranged from roughly 600 ng to 6,500 ng. All patients had histologically proven advanced or metastatic basal or squamous cell carcinoma and were poor candidates for surgical resection. Of the ten or so patients making up the basal cell carcinoma cohort, 8 or 9 underwent bulk tumor TCR sequencing. Overall study results and their limits: Around 42% of TCR clonotypes from the tumor were detected in blood, and certain novel exhausted tumor clones were present in blood collected before treatment, which suggests recruitment from the periphery. The source of novel T cell clones was not identified, and lymphoid organs or rare unexpanded clones within the tumor or the tumor periphery could be included among the possible sources.

The receptor comes from a human donor with basal cell carcinoma. Sequencing was performed on PBMCs, taken before anti-PD-1 treatment. This chain joins TRBV12-3 or TRBV12-4 to TRBJ1-5, with an unclear D gene assignment. The nucleotide sequence is given as TGTGCCAGCAGTTCGGACGATCAGCCCCAGCATTTT. Its protein is CASSSDDQPQHF.